The clone carrying this T cell receptor (beta chain) has only one observation. This entry is derived from a study of OX40 agonist ivuxolimab in advanced cancers. Study-wide context: All patients had ivuxolimab intravenously every 2 weeks at 0.01 to 10 mg/kg.

The CDR3 covers 14 residues. The germline CDR1 and CDR2 sequences are MNHNS and SASEGT. Trimming cost V 2 bases and J 4 bases, with 9 bases left between them. Sequenced by immunoSEQ multiplex PCR; TCRdb stores in-frame clones only, minus some. The sample contains tens of thousands of clones, around 84% of which appear only once. The sequencing used CD4+ or CD8+ T cells sorted from blood, collected in a trial of the OX40 agonist ivuxolimab. This TCR derives from an adult with an advanced solid tumor such as melanoma, head and neck, liver or kidney cancer. J is TRBJ1-3 and V is TRBV6-1; D not resolved. CDR3 coding DNA: TGTGCCAGCAGTGAAACAGTGGAGGGAAACACCATATATTTT. Translated, it gives CASSETVEGNTIYF.